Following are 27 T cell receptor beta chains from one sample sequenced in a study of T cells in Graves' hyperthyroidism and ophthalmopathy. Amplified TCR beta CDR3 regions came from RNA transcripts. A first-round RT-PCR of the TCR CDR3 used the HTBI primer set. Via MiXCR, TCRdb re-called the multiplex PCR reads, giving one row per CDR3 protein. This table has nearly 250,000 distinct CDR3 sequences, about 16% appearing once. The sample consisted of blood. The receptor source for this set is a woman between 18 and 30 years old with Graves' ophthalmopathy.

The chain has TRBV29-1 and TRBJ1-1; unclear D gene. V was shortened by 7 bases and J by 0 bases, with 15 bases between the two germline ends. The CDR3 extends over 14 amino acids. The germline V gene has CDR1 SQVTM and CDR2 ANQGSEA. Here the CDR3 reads CSAATAAVNTEAFF. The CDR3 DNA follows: TGCAGCGCCGCGACGGCAGCAGTGAACACTGAAGCTTTCTTT.

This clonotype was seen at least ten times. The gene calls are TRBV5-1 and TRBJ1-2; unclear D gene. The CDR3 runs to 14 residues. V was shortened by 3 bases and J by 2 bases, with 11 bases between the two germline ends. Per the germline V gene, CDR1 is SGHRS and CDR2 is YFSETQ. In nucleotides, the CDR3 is TGCGCCAGCAGCTCCGGGCAGCCAAACTATGGCTACACCTTC. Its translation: CASSSGQPNYGYTF. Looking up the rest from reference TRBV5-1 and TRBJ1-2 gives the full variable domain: KAGVTQTPRYLIKTRGQQVTLSCSPISGHRSVSWYQQTPGQGLQFLFEYFSETQRNKGNFPGRFSGRQFSNSRSEMNVSTLELGDSALYLCASSSGQPNYGYTFGSGTRLTVV.

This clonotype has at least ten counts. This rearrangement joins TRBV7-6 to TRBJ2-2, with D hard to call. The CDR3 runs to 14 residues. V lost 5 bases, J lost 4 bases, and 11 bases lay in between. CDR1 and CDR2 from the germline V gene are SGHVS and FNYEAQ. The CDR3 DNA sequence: TGTGCCAGCAGCGGCAGGCGTGGCACCGGGGAGCTGTTTTTT. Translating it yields CASSGRRGTGELFF.

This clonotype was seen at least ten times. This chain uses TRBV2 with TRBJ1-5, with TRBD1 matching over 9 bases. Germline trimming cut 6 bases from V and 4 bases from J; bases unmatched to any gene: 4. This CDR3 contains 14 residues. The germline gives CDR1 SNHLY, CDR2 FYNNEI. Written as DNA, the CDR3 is TGTGCCAGCAGGATTGGACAGGGGAATCAGCCCCAGCATTTT. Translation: CASRIGQGNQPQHF.

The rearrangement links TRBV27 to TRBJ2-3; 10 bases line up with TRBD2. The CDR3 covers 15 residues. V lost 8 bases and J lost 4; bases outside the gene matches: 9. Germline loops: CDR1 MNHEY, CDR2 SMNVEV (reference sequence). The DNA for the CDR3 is TGTGCCAGCCCAGCGGGAGGGAGATTCGCAGATACGCAGTATTTT. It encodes CASPAGGRFADTQYF.

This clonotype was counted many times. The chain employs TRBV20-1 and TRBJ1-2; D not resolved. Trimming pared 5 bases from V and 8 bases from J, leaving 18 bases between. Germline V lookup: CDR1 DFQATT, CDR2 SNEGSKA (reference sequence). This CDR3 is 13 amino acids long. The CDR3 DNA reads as TGCAGTGCTCCGGTCGGGCCCGGACGAGGCTACACCTTC. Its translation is CSAPVGPGRGYTF.

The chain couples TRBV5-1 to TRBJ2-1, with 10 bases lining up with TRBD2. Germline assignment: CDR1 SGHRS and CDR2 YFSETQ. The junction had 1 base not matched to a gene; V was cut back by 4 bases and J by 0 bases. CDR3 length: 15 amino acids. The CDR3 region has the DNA TGCGCCAGCAGCGCTAGCGGGAGCTCCTACAATGAGCAGTTCTTC. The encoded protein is CASSASGSSYNEQFF.

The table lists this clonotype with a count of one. Here the CDR3 reads CASSVNPQGSYEQFF. The CDR3 DNA is TGTGCCAGCAGTGTCAATCCCCAGGGCTCCTACGAGCAGTTCTTC. V is TRBV6-1 and J is TRBJ2-7; D may be TRBD1 (5 bases). TRBJ2-1 matches the DNA end more closely, so the J call is doubtful. The CDR3 is 15 amino acids. Germline CDR1 is MNHNS and CDR2 is SASEGT.

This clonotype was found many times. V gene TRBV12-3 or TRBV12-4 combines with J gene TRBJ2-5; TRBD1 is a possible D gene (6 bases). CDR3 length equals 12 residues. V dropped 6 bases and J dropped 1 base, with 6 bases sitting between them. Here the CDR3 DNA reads TGTGCCAGCAGCAGGGGCCAAGAGACCCAGTACTTC. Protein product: CASSRGQETQYF.

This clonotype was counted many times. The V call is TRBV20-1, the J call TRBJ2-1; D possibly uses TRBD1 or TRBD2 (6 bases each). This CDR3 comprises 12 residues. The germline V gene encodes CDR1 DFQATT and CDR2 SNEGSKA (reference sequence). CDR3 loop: CRARGRRNEQFF. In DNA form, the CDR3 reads TGCAGGGCCCGGGGGCGGCGCAATGAGCAGTTCTTC.

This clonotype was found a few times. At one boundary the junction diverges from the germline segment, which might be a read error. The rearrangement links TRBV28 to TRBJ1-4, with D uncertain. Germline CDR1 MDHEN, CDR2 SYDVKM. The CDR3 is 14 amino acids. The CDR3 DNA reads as TGTGCCAGCTCCTCCCAGAGAACTAATGGAAAACTGTTTTTT. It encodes CASSSQRTNGKLFF. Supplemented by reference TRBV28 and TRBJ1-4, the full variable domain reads DVKVTQSSRYLVKRTGEKVFLECVQDMDHENMFWYRQDPGLGLRLIYFSYDVKMKEKGDIPEGYSVSREKKERFSLILESASTNQTSMYLCASSSQRTNGKLFFGSGTQLSVL.

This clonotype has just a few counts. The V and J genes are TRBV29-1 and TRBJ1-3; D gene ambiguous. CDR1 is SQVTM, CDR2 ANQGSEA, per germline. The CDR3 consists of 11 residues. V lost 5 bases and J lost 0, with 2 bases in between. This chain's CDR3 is CSVRSGNTIYF. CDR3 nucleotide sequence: TGCAGCGTTCGCTCTGGAAACACCATATATTTT.

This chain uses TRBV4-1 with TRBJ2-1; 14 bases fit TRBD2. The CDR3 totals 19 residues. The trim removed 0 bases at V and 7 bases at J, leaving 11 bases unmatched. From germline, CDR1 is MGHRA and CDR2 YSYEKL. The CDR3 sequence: CASSQEVTSGRARENEQFF. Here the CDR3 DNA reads TGCGCCAGCAGCCAAGAAGTGACTAGCGGGAGGGCTCGGGAGAATGAGCAGTTCTTC.

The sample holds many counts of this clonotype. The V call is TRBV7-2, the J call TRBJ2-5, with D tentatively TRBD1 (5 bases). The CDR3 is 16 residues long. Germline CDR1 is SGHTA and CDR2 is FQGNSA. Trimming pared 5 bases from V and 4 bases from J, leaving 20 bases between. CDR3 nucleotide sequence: TGTGCCAGCAGCCCTGCAGGGTCCGGGCTGGGAGAGACCCAGTACTTC. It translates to CASSPAGSGLGETQYF.

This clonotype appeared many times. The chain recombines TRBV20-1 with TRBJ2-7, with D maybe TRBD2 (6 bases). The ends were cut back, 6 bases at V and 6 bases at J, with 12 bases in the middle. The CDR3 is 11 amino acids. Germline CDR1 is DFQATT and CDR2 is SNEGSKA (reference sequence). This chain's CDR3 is CSAETSIEQYF. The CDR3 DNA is TGCAGTGCCGAAACTAGCATCGAGCAGTACTTC.

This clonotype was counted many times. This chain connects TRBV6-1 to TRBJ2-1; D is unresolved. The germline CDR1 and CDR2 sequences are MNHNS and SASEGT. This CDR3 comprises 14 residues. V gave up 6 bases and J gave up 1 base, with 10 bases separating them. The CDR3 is CASRGSGSYNEQFF. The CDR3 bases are TGTGCCAGCAGGGGGTCTGGGTCCTACAATGAGCAGTTCTTC.

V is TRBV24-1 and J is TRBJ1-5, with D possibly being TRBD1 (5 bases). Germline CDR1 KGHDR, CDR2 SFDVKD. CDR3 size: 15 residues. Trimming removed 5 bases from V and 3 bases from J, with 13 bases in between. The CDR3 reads CATSGGEGFNQPQHF. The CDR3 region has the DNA TGTGCCACCAGTGGTGGTGAGGGGTTCAATCAGCCCCAGCATTTT.

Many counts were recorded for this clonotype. CDR3 residues: CASKGQFYTEAFF. Here the CDR3 DNA reads TGTGCCAGCAAAGGGCAGTTTTACACTGAAGCTTTCTTT. The chain uses TRBV12-3 or TRBV12-4 and TRBJ1-1; D is ambiguous. This CDR3 spans 13 amino acids. V lost 7 bases and J 3 bases, leaving 12 bases between the germline ends.

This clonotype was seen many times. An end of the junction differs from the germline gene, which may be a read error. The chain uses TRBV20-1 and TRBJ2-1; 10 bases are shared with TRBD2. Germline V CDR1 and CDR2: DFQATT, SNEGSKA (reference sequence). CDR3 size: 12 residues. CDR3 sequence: CRAGGPVNEQFF. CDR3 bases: TGTCGAGCGGGGGGGCCAGTGAATGAGCAGTTCTTC.

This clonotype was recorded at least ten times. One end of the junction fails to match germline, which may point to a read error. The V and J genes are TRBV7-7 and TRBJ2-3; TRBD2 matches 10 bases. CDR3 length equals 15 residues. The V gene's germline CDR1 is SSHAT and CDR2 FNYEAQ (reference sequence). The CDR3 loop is CASSNLAGVSDTQYF. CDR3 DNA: TGTGCTAGCAGCAATCTAGCGGGAGTTTCAGATACGCAGTATTTT.

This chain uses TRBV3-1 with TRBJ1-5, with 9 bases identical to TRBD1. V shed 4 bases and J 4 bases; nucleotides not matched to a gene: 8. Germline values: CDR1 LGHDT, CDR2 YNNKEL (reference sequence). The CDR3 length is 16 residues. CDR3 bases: TGTGCCAGCAGCCGAGGGGGACAGGGTCCGAATCAGCCCCAGCATTTT. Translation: CASSRGGQGPNQPQHF.

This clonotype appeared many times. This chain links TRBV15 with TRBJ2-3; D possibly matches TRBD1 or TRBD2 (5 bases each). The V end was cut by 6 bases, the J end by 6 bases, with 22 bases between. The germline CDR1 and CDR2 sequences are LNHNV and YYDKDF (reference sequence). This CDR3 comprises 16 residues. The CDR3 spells CATRRWLSDTGDTQYF. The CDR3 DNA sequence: TGTGCCACCAGAAGATGGCTGTCGGACACGGGGGATACGCAGTATTTT.

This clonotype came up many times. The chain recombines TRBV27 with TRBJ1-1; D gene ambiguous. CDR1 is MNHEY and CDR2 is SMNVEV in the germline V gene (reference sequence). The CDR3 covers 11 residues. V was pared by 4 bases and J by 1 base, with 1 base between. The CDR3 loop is CASSSNTEAFF. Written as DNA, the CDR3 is TGTGCCAGCAGTTCGAACACTGAAGCTTTCTTT.

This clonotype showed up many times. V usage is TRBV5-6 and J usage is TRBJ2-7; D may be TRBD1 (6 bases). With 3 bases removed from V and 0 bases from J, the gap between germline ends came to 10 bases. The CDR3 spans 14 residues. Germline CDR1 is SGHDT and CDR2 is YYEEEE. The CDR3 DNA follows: TGTGCCAGCAGCTACGGGACACGCTCCTACGAGCAGTACTTC. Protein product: CASSYGTRSYEQYF. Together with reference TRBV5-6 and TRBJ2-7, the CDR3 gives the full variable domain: DAGVTQSPTHLIKTRGQQVTLRCSPKSGHDTVSWYQQALGQGPQFIFQYYEEEERQRGNFPDRFSGHQFPNYSSELNVNALLLGDSALYLCASSYGTRSYEQYFGPGTRLTVT.

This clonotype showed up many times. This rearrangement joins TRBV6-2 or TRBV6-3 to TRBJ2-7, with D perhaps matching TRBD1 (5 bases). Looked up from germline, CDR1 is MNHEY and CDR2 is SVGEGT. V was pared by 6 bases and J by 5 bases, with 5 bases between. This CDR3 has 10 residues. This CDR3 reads CASRGDEQYF. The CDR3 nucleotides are TGTGCCAGCAGAGGGGACGAGCAGTACTTC.

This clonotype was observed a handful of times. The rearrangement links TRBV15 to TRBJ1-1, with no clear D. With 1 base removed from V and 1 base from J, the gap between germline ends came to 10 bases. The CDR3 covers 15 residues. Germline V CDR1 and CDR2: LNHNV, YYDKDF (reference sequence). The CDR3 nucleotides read TGTGCCACCAGCAGAGTTTCCGCGGGGAACACTGAAGCTTTCTTT. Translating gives CATSRVSAGNTEAFF.

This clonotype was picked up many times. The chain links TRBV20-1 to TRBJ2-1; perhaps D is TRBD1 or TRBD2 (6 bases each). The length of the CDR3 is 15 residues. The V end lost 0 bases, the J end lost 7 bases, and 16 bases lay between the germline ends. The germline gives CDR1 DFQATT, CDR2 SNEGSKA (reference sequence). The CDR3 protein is CSAREGSGAGNEQFF. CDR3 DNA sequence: TGCAGTGCTAGAGAGGGATCAGGGGCGGGGAATGAGCAGTTCTTC.